This T cell receptor (beta chain) was observed in a study of OX40 agonist ivuxolimab in advanced cancers. Only in-frame clones appear in the TCRdb table, and some are missing; sequencing was by immunoSEQ multiplex PCR. The table includes about 83,000 clones, just over 90% detected once. Regarding this clone: What it binds is not known.

CDR1 and CDR2 (germline): SGHDT, YYEEEE. The trim removed 1 base at V and 4 bases at J, leaving 9 bases unmatched. This CDR3 has 16 amino acids. Overall study results and limits: Partial responders at 0.1-3.0 mg/kg had among the lowest clonal expansion. Some patients who did not respond also had low normalized T-cell clonal expansion.

The chain uses TRBV5-6 and TRBJ2-3; TRBD1 agrees at 7 bases. Sample: CD4+ or CD8+ T cells sorted from blood, taken in a trial of the OX40 agonist ivuxolimab. The receptor's source is an adult with an advanced solid tumor such as melanoma, head and neck, liver or kidney cancer. The CDR3 region is CASSLRGQRSSDTQYF. In DNA form, the CDR3 reads TGTGCCAGCAGCTTGCGGGGACAGCGGAGCTCAGATACGCAGTATTTT.